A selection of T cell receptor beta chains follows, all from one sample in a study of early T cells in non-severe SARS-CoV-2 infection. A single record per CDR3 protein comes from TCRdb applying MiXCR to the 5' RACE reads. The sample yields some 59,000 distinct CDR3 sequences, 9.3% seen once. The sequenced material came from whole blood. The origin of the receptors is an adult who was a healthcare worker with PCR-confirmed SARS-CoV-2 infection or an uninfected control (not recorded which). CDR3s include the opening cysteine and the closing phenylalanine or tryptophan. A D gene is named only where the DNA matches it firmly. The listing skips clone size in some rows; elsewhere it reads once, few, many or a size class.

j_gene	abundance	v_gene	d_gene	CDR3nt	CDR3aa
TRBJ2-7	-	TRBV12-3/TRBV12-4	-	TGTGCCAGCAGTTTAGTCCAGGCTTCCGAGCAGTACTTC	CASSLVQASEQYF
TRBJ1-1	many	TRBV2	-	TGTGCCACCTTCGGTCAGGCCCTTAACACTGAAGCTTTCTTT	CATFGQALNTEAFF
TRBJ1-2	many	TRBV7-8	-	TGTGCCAGCAGCTTAGGACGCGCCGATGGCTACACCTTC	CASSLGRADGYTF
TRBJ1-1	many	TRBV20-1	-	TGCAGTGCTAGAGATCCGAGGCGACGCCGTGAAGCTTTCTTT	CSARDPRRRREAFF
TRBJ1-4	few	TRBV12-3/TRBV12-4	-	TGTGCCAGCAGCCTAGGGGAGGAAAAACTGTTTTTT	CASSLGEEKLFF
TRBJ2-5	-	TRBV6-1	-	TGTGCCAGCAGTGATCTGGGAACCGAGACCCAGTACTTC	CASSDLGTETQYF
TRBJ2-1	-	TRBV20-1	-	TGCAGTGTAAAGAGGGGGGCCTACAATGAGCAGTTCTTC	CSVKRGAYNEQFF
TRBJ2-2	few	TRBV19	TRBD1	TGTGCCAGCTTGGACAGGGGTGACACCGGGGAGCTGTTTTTT	CASLDRGDTGELFF
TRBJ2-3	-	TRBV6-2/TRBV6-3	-	TGTGCCAGCAGCCTTTCAGGGAAGCAGTATTTT	CASSLSGKQYF
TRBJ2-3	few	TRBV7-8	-	TGTGCCAGCAGCTTAGGTCAGGGAACTAGGGATACGCAGTATTTT	CASSLGQGTRDTQYF
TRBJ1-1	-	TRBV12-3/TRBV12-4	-	TGTGCCAGCAGTGTACAGGGTTTTGAAGCTTTCTTT	CASSVQGFEAFF
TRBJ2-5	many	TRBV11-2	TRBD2	TGTGCCAGCAGCGGGTTTAGCGGGGGTTCCCAAGAGACCCAGTACTTC	CASSGFSGGSQETQYF
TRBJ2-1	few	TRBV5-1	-	TGCGCCAGCAGCTTGGGTGGCCCGTGGAACAATGAGCAGTTCTTC	CASSLGGPWNNEQFF
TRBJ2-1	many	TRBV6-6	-	TGTGCCAGCAGTTACCCCCAAAACAATGAGCAGTTCTTC	CASSYPQNNEQFF
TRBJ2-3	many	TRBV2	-	TGTGCCAGCAGTGACAGGGCTAGCGTCTCAGATACGCAGTATTTT	CASSDRASVSDTQYF
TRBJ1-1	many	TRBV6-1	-	TGTGCCAGCACCGAAGAGGAGTTAGGCGCTGAAGCTTTCTTT	CASTEEELGAEAFF
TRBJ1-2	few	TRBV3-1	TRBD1	TGTGCCAGCAGCCACCGGGACAGGGGGAATGGCTACACCTTC	CASSHRDRGNGYTF